These 9 T cell receptor beta chains were all obtained from the same sample, sequenced in a study of cytomegalovirus exposure and HLA in healthy donors. Produced via immunoSEQ multiplex PCR; TCRdb's table is partial and in-frame only. The sample consists of roughly 70,000 clones, approximately 90% of them appearing once. Material: PBMCs. These TCRs come from a woman aged 18-29 years in good health and CMV-seropositive.

The gene calls are TRBV7-8 and TRBJ1-2; 7 positions agree with TRBD1. V was clipped by 1 base and J by 8 bases; unmatched bases: 4. The CDR3 consists of 13 residues. Germline lookup yields CDR1 SGHVS and CDR2 FQNEAQ. The CDR3, as DNA: TGTGCCAGCAGCTTAGTCAGGGGGAAGGGCTACACCTTC. This sequence encodes CASSLVRGKGYTF.

V and J are TRBV7-2 and TRBJ2-3; 13 bases align to TRBD2. Germline CDR1 is SGHTA and CDR2 is FQGNSA. This CDR3 comprises 15 residues. V shed 5 bases, J shed 4 bases, and the junction held 3 bases outside the gene matches. The CDR3 DNA sequence: TGTGCCAGCAGCCAAACTAGCGGGGGGGCAGATACGCAGTATTTT. As protein: CASSQTSGGADTQYF.

The chain is built from TRBV28 and TRBJ2-7; D possibly corresponds to TRBD2 (6 bases). Germline assignment: CDR1 MDHEN and CDR2 SYDVKM. The V end was cut by 3 bases, the J end by 2 bases, with 11 bases between. The CDR3 consists of 14 residues. As DNA, the CDR3 is TGTGCCAGCAGTTTCCAGGGACTGGCCTACGAGCAGTACTTC. It specifies CASSFQGLAYEQYF.

The rearrangement uses TRBV12-5 and TRBJ2-1; 10 positions agree with TRBD2. Germline CDR1 is LGHNT and CDR2 is FRNRAP. CDR3 length equals 17 residues. Trimming took 2 bases from V and 5 from J; bases not matched to a gene: 9. The CDR3 DNA reads TGTGCTAGTGGTTTGAGTCCGGGACTAGCGCATAACAATGAGCAGTTCTTC. Translation: CASGLSPGLAHNNEQFF.

The V and J genes are TRBV28 and TRBJ1-2; D is possibly TRBD1 (6 bases). The CDR3 totals 14 residues. Per the germline V gene, CDR1 is MDHEN and CDR2 is SYDVKM. Trimming cost V 5 bases and J 0 bases, with 10 bases left between them. The CDR3 region has the DNA TGTGCCAGCAGTCAACAGGGTACTAACTATGGCTACACCTTC. Its protein product is CASSQQGTNYGYTF.

This chain links TRBV7-9 with TRBJ2-5, with D uncertain. V was clipped by 5 bases and J by 5 bases, with 9 bases between them. CDR1 is SEHNR and CDR2 is FQNEAQ in the germline V gene (reference sequence). The CDR3 runs to 12 residues. The CDR3 nucleotides are TGTGCCAGCAGCCCTGTGTTGGAGACCCAGTACTTC. Encoded protein: CASSPVLETQYF.

CDR3 coding DNA: TGTGCCAGTGGACAGAGCTCCTACAATGAGCAGTTCTTC. It encodes CASGQSSYNEQFF. The gene calls are TRBV19 and TRBJ2-1; weak D call: TRBD1 (6 bases). The CDR3 contains 13 residues. Germline V lookup: CDR1 LNHDA, CDR2 SQIVND (reference sequence). Trimming removed 8 bases from V and 0 bases from J, with 8 bases in between.

In this sample, this clone turned up a few times. The genes are TRBV27 and TRBJ2-7, with TRBD1 matching 7 bases. V dropped 3 bases and J dropped 5; count of bases not matched to a gene: 4. CDR3 length equals 13 residues. Germline lookup yields CDR1 MNHEY and CDR2 SMNVEV (reference sequence). The CDR3 is CASSLTGLNEQYF. DNA for the CDR3: TGTGCCAGCAGTTTGACAGGGCTGAACGAGCAGTACTTC.

V and J are TRBV18 and TRBJ2-1; D not resolved. The germline V gene has CDR1 KGHSH and CDR2 LQKENI. The CDR3 loop spans 12 amino acids. The V gene lost 6 bases and the J gene lost 8 bases, with 11 bases spanning the gap. In DNA form, the CDR3 reads TGTGCCAGCTCCCCGGATCGGGATGAGCAGTTCTTC. Translation gives CASSPDRDEQFF. The full variable domain, in which reference TRBV18 and TRBJ2-1 provide the parts outside the CDR3, is NAGVMQNPRHLVRRRGQEARLRCSPMKGHSHVYWYRQLPEEGLKFMVYLQKENIIDESGMPKERFSAEFPKEGPSILRIQQVVRGDSAAYFCASSPDRDEQFFGPGTRLTVL.